This T cell receptor (beta chain) was retrieved from a study of cytomegalovirus exposure and HLA in healthy donors. Comment on this clone: Its antigen is still unknown.

With V trimmed by 7 bases and J by 2 bases, 4 bases remained unmatched. The CDR3 is 16 amino acids. In germline, CDR1 is ENHRY, CDR2 SYGVKD. Primers: 60 Vbeta forward and 13 Jbeta reverse. The repertoire was sequenced with immunoSEQ multiplex PCR; TCRdb's copy has only in-frame clones and lacks some. The data contain 150,000 to 200,000 clones, 80% of them singletons. Study-level findings and limits: An analysis was carried out at a later point. It showed that HLA-associated TCR beta chains were more clonally expanded than equally common non-associated chains. A previous analysis found most TCR beta V segments productive roughly 87% or roughly 30% of the time.

Sequenced material: PBMCs. This receptor was obtained from a man between 25 and 39 years old in good health and CMV-seronegative. V and J are TRBV10-3 and TRBJ2-6; 11 bases fit TRBD1. Here the CDR3 DNA reads TGTGCCATCACCGGACAGGGGGCACCTGGGGCCAACGTCCTGACTTTC. This gives the protein CAITGQGAPGANVLTF.